This TCR beta chain was captured by sequencing in a study of T cell repertoires in cytomegalovirus infection. TCRdb re-derived calls from the reads in MiXCR, one entry per CDR3 protein. The data hold hundreds of thousands of distinct CDR3 sequences, with around a third observed a single time. This clonotype was counted a few times. Antigen unknown. CDR1 is MDHEN, CDR2 SYDVKM, per germline. Unmatched junction bases numbered 4, after V lost 2 bases and J lost 0 bases. The CDR3 extends over 16 amino acids. Here the sequenced sample was cultured PBMCs, taken from culture after CMV antigen stimulation. This clonotype was obtained from a human donor in good health (CMV status not recorded). Some clones in this sample may be carry-over from other donors' samples. This chain connects TRBV28 to TRBJ2-1; the match to TRBD2 covers 7 bases. CDR3 bases: TGTGCCAGCAGTTTAGAACTAGCGATCTCCTACAATGAGCAGTTCTTC. Residues: CASSLELAISYNEQFF.